What follows are 26 T cell receptor beta chains derived from one specimen sequenced in a study of cytomegalovirus exposure and HLA in healthy donors. 60 Vbeta and 13 Jbeta primers were used in PCR. Method: immunoSEQ multiplex PCR; TCRdb's copy keeps in-frame clones and lacks some. This sample has around 220,000 clones, with around 83% found just once. Sequenced: PBMCs. The receptors derive from a girl aged 10 to 17 in good health and CMV-seronegative.

This clone appeared once. The chain couples TRBV11-2 to TRBJ1-1; TRBD1 might be the D (6 bases). V lost 5 bases and J lost 8, with 21 bases in between. CDR1 SGHAT and CDR2 FQNNGV come from the germline V gene. This CDR3 comprises 15 residues. Written as DNA, the CDR3 is TGTGCCAGCAGCACCCCCACCGGGGGGCGCAAAGAAGCTTTCTTT. Residues: CASSTPTGGRKEAFF.

The chain employs TRBV4-3 and TRBJ2-1; 11 bases line up with TRBD2. The V segment lost 0 bases and the J segment 5 bases; nucleotides outside the gene matches: 6. In germline, CDR1 is LGHNA, CDR2 YSLEER. CDR3 length equals 17 residues. The chain's CDR3 is CASSQDQVAGGNNEQFF. CDR3 nucleotides: TGCGCCAGCAGCCAAGATCAGGTAGCGGGGGGGAACAATGAGCAGTTCTTC.

The CDR3 sequence is CASSLIGGGSSYEQYF. CDR3 bases: TGTGCCAGCAGTTTAATAGGCGGCGGGAGCTCCTACGAGCAGTACTTC. V gene TRBV28 combines with J gene TRBJ2-7, with TRBD2 matching over 7 bases. The CDR3 extends over 16 amino acids. Germline trimming cut 2 bases from V and 0 bases from J; bases unmatched to any gene: 7. Germline-derived CDR1 and CDR2 are MDHEN and SYDVKM.

The rearrangement links TRBV6-6 to TRBJ2-7; the D gene is possibly TRBD2 (6 bases). The CDR3 consists of 16 residues. Germline V gene data show CDR1 as MNHNY and CDR2 as SVGAGI (reference sequence). V lost 2 bases and J 3 bases, leaving 17 bases between the germline ends. CDR3 nucleotides: TGTGCCAGCAGTTACCCTACCGGGACTGGGATCTACGAGCAGTACTTC. Translation gives CASSYPTGTGIYEQYF.

This clone was counted between two and nine times. The rearrangement joins TRBV28 to TRBJ2-7; 10 positions match TRBD1. V dropped 6 bases and J dropped 4; count of bases not matched to a gene: 9. The V gene's germline CDR1 is MDHEN and CDR2 SYDVKM. CDR3 length: 15 amino acids. The CDR3 region is CASSRQGARVYEQYF. CDR3 DNA: TGTGCCAGCAGCCGACAGGGGGCAAGGGTTTACGAGCAGTACTTC.

The V and J genes are TRBV29-1 and TRBJ1-3; D not certain. This CDR3 has 14 residues. The V end lost 6 bases, the J end lost 0 bases, and 12 bases lay between the germline ends. Per germline, CDR1 SQVTM and CDR2 ANQGSEA. The CDR3 nucleotides read TGCAGCGTGGGAGGACTCAGCTCTGGAAACACCATATATTTT. As protein: CSVGGLSSGNTIYF.

V is TRBV7-3 and J is TRBJ1-6; 7 bases agree with TRBD1. This CDR3 region has 16 residues. Per germline, CDR1 SGHTA and CDR2 FQGTGA. Losses at the gene ends were 3 bases for V and 9 bases for J; bases not matched to a gene: 11. The CDR3 DNA reads TGTGCCAGCAGCTTCGGACAGGTGGGGGTATCTTCACCCCTCCACTTT. Translated, it gives CASSFGQVGVSSPLHF.

The table lists this clone with a count of one. The chain is built from TRBV7-2 and TRBJ1-1; D is undetermined. Trimming pared 1 base from V and 3 bases from J, leaving 12 bases between. The CDR3 consists of 15 residues. CDR1 is SGHTA, CDR2 FQGNSA, per germline. The CDR3 is CASSLGGFRDTEAFF. DNA for the CDR3: TGTGCCAGCAGCTTAGGCGGGTTTCGGGACACTGAAGCTTTCTTT.

This clone has just one count. This chain connects TRBV28 to TRBJ1-5, with 9 bases fitting TRBD1. From germline, CDR1 is MDHEN and CDR2 SYDVKM. Trimming cost V 6 bases and J 4 bases; bases outside gene matches: 19. The CDR3 totals 19 residues. Here the CDR3 DNA reads TGTGCCAGCAGACTGACTCCGGGACAGGGATTATTTAGGAATCAGCCCCAGCATTTT. The encoded protein is CASRLTPGQGLFRNQPQHF.

The chain joins TRBV7-2 to TRBJ2-7; 8 bases are a match to TRBD2. Germline CDR1 reads SGHTA; CDR2 reads FQGNSA. Germline trimming cut 6 bases from V and 2 bases from J; bases unmatched to any gene: 6. The CDR3 has 14 amino acids. The CDR3 is CASRLAEPTYEQYF. The CDR3 nucleotides read TGTGCCAGCAGACTAGCGGAACCTACCTACGAGCAGTACTTC. The full variable domain, rest sourced from reference TRBV7-2 and TRBJ2-7, is GAGVSQSPSNKVTEKGKDVELRCDPISGHTALYWYRQSLGQGLEFLIYFQGNSAPDKSGLPSDRFSAERTGGSVSTLTIQRTQQEDSAVYLCASRLAEPTYEQYFGPGTRLTVT.

V and J are TRBV29-1 and TRBJ2-5, with 11 bases lining up with TRBD2. Germline V lookup: CDR1 SQVTM, CDR2 ANQGSEA. Trimming removed 6 bases from V and 4 bases from J; junction bases left unmatched: 4. The CDR3 consists of 13 residues. The CDR3 protein is CSVKGLAGETQYF. The CDR3 DNA reads TGCAGCGTCAAAGGACTAGCGGGAGAGACCCAGTACTTC.

The J gene is TRBJ2-2, the V gene TRBV13; the match to TRBD2 covers 10 bases. CDR1 is PRHDT and CDR2 is FYEKMQ in the germline V gene (reference sequence). The CDR3 is 15 residues long. The V and J ends lost 6 bases and 8 bases, in that order; junction bases with no gene match: 9. The CDR3 DNA sequence: TGTGCCAGCAGTGCTAGCGGGGGACCTGGAGGGGAGCTGTTTTTT. It codes for CASSASGGPGGELFF.

The chain has TRBV7-9 and TRBJ1-6, with D possibly matching TRBD1 (6 bases). Deletions cut 5 bases from V and 5 bases from J, with 10 bases between. Per germline, CDR1 SEHNR and CDR2 FQNEAQ (reference sequence). The CDR3 totals 14 residues. The CDR3 spells CASSRDTNNSPLHF. In DNA, the CDR3 is TGTGCCAGCAGCCGGGACACTAATAATTCACCCCTCCACTTT.

This clone appeared a few times. The chain couples TRBV19 to TRBJ1-1; D possibly corresponds to TRBD1 (5 bases). The CDR3 covers 11 residues. Germline V CDR1 and CDR2: LNHDA, SQIVND (reference sequence). V shed 2 bases and J shed 11 bases, with 9 bases lying between them. In nucleotides, the CDR3 is TGTGCCAGTAGTATAAGCAGGGTCGCTTTCTTT. Translation gives CASSISRVAFF.

The CDR3 nucleotides are TGTGCCAGCTCACCGGGCGAGAACTATGGCTACACCTTC. Translation gives CASSPGENYGYTF. V gene TRBV18 combines with J gene TRBJ1-2; D is unclear. CDR1 KGHSH and CDR2 LQKENI come from the germline V gene. V was shortened by 3 bases and J by 2 bases, with 7 bases between the two germline ends. CDR3 length: 13 amino acids.

The chain uses TRBV27 and TRBJ2-2, with D possibly matching TRBD2 (6 bases). CDR3 length: 14 residues. The germline V gene encodes CDR1 MNHEY and CDR2 SMNVEV (reference sequence). The ends were cut back, 4 bases at V and 2 bases at J, with 8 bases in the middle. The CDR3 DNA sequence: TGTGCCAGCAGTTGGGGGGAAAACACCGGGGAGCTGTTTTTT. This sequence encodes CASSWGENTGELFF.

This clone was seen a single time. The chain combines TRBV27 with TRBJ1-5; D remains unclear. Germline V lookup: CDR1 MNHEY, CDR2 SMNVEV (reference sequence). There are 15 residues in the CDR3. Trimming left V 1 base short and J 7 bases short, with 14 bases between. The CDR3 protein is CASSLFGWASQPQHF. CDR3 DNA sequence: TGTGCCAGCAGTTTATTCGGCTGGGCTTCGCAGCCCCAGCATTTT.

V is TRBV25-1 and J is TRBJ2-2; 7 nucleotides align to TRBD1. CDR3 length: 15 residues. Germline CDR1 reads MGHDK; CDR2 reads SYGVNS. J lost 3 bases, V lost 4 bases, and 5 bases had no gene match. CDR3 DNA: TGTGCCAGCAGTGCCCCCGACAGGGACACCGGGGAGCTGTTTTTT. This encodes CASSAPDRDTGELFF.

V gene TRBV18 combines with J gene TRBJ1-6; 10 bases map to TRBD1. Trimming removed 3 bases from V and 10 bases from J; junction bases left unmatched: 3. This CDR3 region has 14 residues. Germline V lookup: CDR1 KGHSH, CDR2 LQKENI. The DNA for the CDR3 is TGTGCCAGCTCACCGACAGGGGGCGGCTCACCCCTCCACTTT. Amino acid sequence: CASSPTGGGSPLHF.

V is TRBV9 and J is TRBJ1-2, with D perhaps matching TRBD1 (5 bases). Trimming shortened V by 2 bases and J by 0 bases, and 8 bases separated the two germline ends. The CDR3 extends over 14 amino acids. CDR1 SGDLS and CDR2 YYNGEE come from the germline V gene. CDR3 nucleotides: TGTGCCAGCAGCGTTCAGGGTACTAACTATGGCTACACCTTC. Its translation: CASSVQGTNYGYTF.

The table lists this clone with a count of one. This rearrangement joins TRBV7-6 to TRBJ1-1; D is unclear. Between the trimmed V and J ends, which lost 2 bases and 6 bases, there was a span of 7 bases. The CDR3 consists of 12 residues. Germline CDR1 is SGHVS and CDR2 is FNYEAQ. The CDR3 is CASSLNSAEAFF. DNA for the CDR3: TGTGCCAGCAGCTTAAACTCCGCTGAAGCTTTCTTT.

Only one count was recorded for this clone. The chain employs TRBV27 and TRBJ2-2; 8 bases match TRBD1. The CDR3 is 15 residues long. The V gene end was trimmed by 5 bases and the J gene end by 4 bases; junction bases not matched to a gene: 6. Germline V gene lookup returns CDR1 MNHEY and CDR2 SMNVEV (reference sequence). CDR3 protein: CASSGGTGPTGELFF. CDR3 DNA sequence: TGTGCCAGCAGTGGAGGGACAGGTCCCACCGGGGAGCTGTTTTTT.

The chain has TRBV7-2 and TRBJ2-1; 9 bases map to TRBD1. This CDR3 has 15 amino acids. Per the germline V gene, CDR1 is SGHTA and CDR2 is FQGNSA. Trimming took 5 bases from V and 5 from J; bases not matched to a gene: 7. The CDR3 region has the DNA TGTGCCAGCAGCAAACGGACAGGGGAGAACAATGAGCAGTTCTTC. Protein sequence: CASSKRTGENNEQFF.

The chain joins TRBV28 to TRBJ1-2; the D gene is possibly TRBD1 (6 bases). V was cut by 1 base and J by 1 base, with 10 bases left in between. This CDR3 is built from 15 residues. Per the germline V gene, CDR1 is MDHEN and CDR2 is SYDVKM. The CDR3 reads CASSLSWTVNYGYTF. In DNA form, the CDR3 reads TGTGCCAGCAGTTTATCCTGGACAGTTAACTATGGCTACACCTTC.

The rearrangement uses TRBV29-1 and TRBJ2-7, with D possibly being TRBD2 (6 bases). Trimming left V 4 bases short and J 9 bases short, with 22 bases between. The germline CDR1 and CDR2 sequences are SQVTM and ANQGSEA. The CDR3 is 14 residues long. The CDR3 reads CSVVLTRGGLGQYF. Written as DNA, the CDR3 is TGCAGCGTTGTACTAACTCGGGGAGGCCTCGGGCAGTACTTC.

The chain links TRBV6-6 to TRBJ2-7; D perhaps matches TRBD2 (6 bases). The CDR3 spans 13 residues. CDR1 and CDR2 (germline): MNHNY, SVGAGI (reference sequence). V dropped 5 bases and J dropped 5 bases, with 13 bases sitting between them. The CDR3: CASSDTREDEQYF. CDR3 sequence (DNA): TGTGCCAGCAGTGACACTAGGGAGGACGAGCAGTACTTC.